This T cell receptor (beta chain) was profiled in a study of T cell responses to AZD1222 COVID-19 vaccine. Germline V lookup: CDR1 SNHLY, CDR2 FYNNEI. V gave up 7 bases and J gave up 5 bases, with 14 bases separating them. The CDR3 runs to 14 residues. Generated by immunoSEQ multiplex PCR, the TCRdb table keeps only in-frame clones and is missing some. The data show some 110,000 clones, 80% to 85% seen once. The TCR was taken from an adult in good health. The chain carries TRBV2 and TRBJ2-2, with D possibly matching TRBD1 (6 bases). Source: peripheral blood, taken on day 0 of AZD1222 vaccination. The CDR3 spells CASNRQVRTGELFF. The CDR3 coding sequence is TGTGCCAGCAATCGACAGGTGCGGACCGGGGAGCTGTTTTTT.